The 6 T cell receptor beta chains reported below all come from one sample, sequenced in a study of T-cell reconstitution after alpha-beta-depleted transplantation in children. Unique molecular identifiers were incorporated into the prepared TCRbeta library. TCRdb redid the calling of the PCR reads with MiXCR, one entry per CDR3 protein. The top ten clones hold approximately 2.3% of a sample with roughly 500,000 distinct CDR3 sequences, less than 35% of them seen once. Sequencing used PBMCs from the stem cell graft donor, obtained from the stem cell graft. These receptors were obtained from a human donor who donated a stem cell graft to a child with aplastic anemia.

The rearrangement links TRBV14 to TRBJ1-4; 7 nucleotides match TRBD1. Trimming at V came to 4 bases and at J to 8 bases, leaving 13 bases not matched to a gene. The germline V gene has CDR1 SGHDN and CDR2 FVKESK. CDR3 length: 16 residues. The DNA of the CDR3 is TGTGCCAGCAGCCTCAGGGGGTCAGACAAAGGGGAAAAACTGTTTTTT. Translated, it gives CASSLRGSDKGEKLFF. The full variable domain, its missing parts supplied by reference TRBV14 and TRBJ1-4, is EAGVTQFPSHSVIEKGQTVTLRCDPISGHDNLYWYRRVMGKEIKFLLHFVKESKQDESGMPNNRFLAERTGGTYSTLKVQPAELEDSGVYFCASSLRGSDKGEKLFFGSGTQLSVL.

The genes are TRBV5-1 and TRBJ1-1; no reliable D call. Trimming removed 0 bases at V and 3 bases at J, with 15 bases between. This CDR3 region has 16 residues. Germline lookup yields CDR1 SGHRS and CDR2 YFSETQ. CDR3 in amino acids: CASSLGVTVRDTEAFF. The CDR3 DNA sequence: TGCGCCAGCAGCTTGGGCGTGACCGTTAGGGACACTGAAGCTTTCTTT.

Only a few counts were recorded for this clonotype. The chain is built from TRBV5-1 and TRBJ2-1; 9 bases match TRBD2. Germline trimming cut 0 bases from V and 7 bases from J; bases unmatched to any gene: 5. The CDR3 spans 15 residues. CDR1 and CDR2 (germline): SGHRS, YFSETQ. The CDR3 DNA sequence: TGCGCCAGCAGCTTGGGTAGCGGGAGAGGGAATGAGCAGTTCTTC. Translated, it gives CASSLGSGRGNEQFF. Looking up the rest from reference TRBV5-1 and TRBJ2-1 gives the full variable domain: KAGVTQTPRYLIKTRGQQVTLSCSPISGHRSVSWYQQTPGQGLQFLFEYFSETQRNKGNFPGRFSGRQFSNSRSEMNVSTLELGDSALYLCASSLGSGRGNEQFFGPGTRLTVL.

The CDR3 DNA reads TGTGCCAGCAGCGTAGCTCAGGGGACGACTGAAGCTTTCTTT. Translation gives CASSVAQGTTEAFF. This rearrangement joins TRBV9 to TRBJ1-1; tentative D call: TRBD1 (6 bases). Germline V gene data show CDR1 as SGDLS and CDR2 as YYNGEE. This CDR3 is 14 amino acids long. Deletions cut 0 bases from V and 5 bases from J, with 11 bases between.

V usage is TRBV6-2 or TRBV6-3 and J usage is TRBJ1-1, with 7 positions matching TRBD1. J was trimmed by 4 bases and V by 2 bases; bases with no gene match: 7. From germline, CDR1 is MNHEY and CDR2 SVGEGT. This CDR3 region has 15 residues. The CDR3 DNA reads TGTGCCAGCAGTTACCCGAGGGGGCTGGGCACTGAAGCTTTCTTT. Its protein product is CASSYPRGLGTEAFF.

This clonotype was observed a few times. This chain links TRBV20-1 with TRBJ2-4; 9 positions match TRBD2. The CDR3 spans 15 residues. The J segment lost 8 bases and the V segment lost 1 base, leaving 9 bases of the junction unmatched. Germline assignment: CDR1 DFQATT and CDR2 SNEGSKA (reference sequence). The CDR3 region has the DNA TGCAGTGCTAGAGCGATTAGCGGGAGCGGGTACATTCAGTACTTC. Translating it yields CSARAISGSGYIQYF.